One and the same sample provided the 20 T cell receptor beta chains below, sequenced in a study of blood T cell repertoires in COVID-19. Produced via immunoSEQ multiplex PCR; TCRdb's table is partial and in-frame only. Among roughly 220,000 clones listed, about 88% were seen once. Sequences were obtained from peripheral blood. Source of these receptors: a woman aged 45-65 years with COVID-19, enrolled during active disease.

The rearrangement uses TRBV19 and TRBJ1-5; D is possibly TRBD1 (5 bases). This CDR3 region has 12 residues. Per the germline V gene, CDR1 is LNHDA and CDR2 is SQIVND (reference sequence). Trimming removed 6 bases from V and 8 bases from J, with 11 bases in between. The CDR3 nucleotides are TGTGCCAGTAGCCTGGGGCACGAGCCCCAGCATTTT. It codes for CASSLGHEPQHF.

The rearrangement joins TRBV2 to TRBJ1-2, with 8 nucleotides matching TRBD1. V was pared by 2 bases and J by 8 bases, with 4 bases of the junction left unmatched. Germline V gene data show CDR1 as SNHLY and CDR2 as FYNNEI. This CDR3 has 13 residues. The CDR3 spells CASSEQGAEGYTF. CDR3 nucleotides: TGTGCCAGCAGTGAACAGGGGGCAGAAGGCTACACCTTC.

The rearrangement joins TRBV13 to TRBJ1-2; D possibly corresponds to TRBD1 (5 bases). The CDR3 is 16 amino acids. Germline assignment: CDR1 PRHDT and CDR2 FYEKMQ (reference sequence). With 7 bases removed from V and 5 bases from J, the gap between germline ends came to 23 bases. In DNA, the CDR3 is TGTGCCAGCAAAAGGGCAGGGAGGTCAGAGTCTTATGGCTACACCTTC. Translating it yields CASKRAGRSESYGYTF.

The rearrangement joins TRBV19 to TRBJ2-7; D may be TRBD1 (5 bases). The ends were cut back, 4 bases at V and 2 bases at J, with 15 bases in the middle. The CDR3 contains 15 residues. CDR1 and CDR2 from the germline V gene are LNHDA and SQIVND (reference sequence). The CDR3 here is CASSTRSTGAYEQYV. The CDR3, as DNA: TGTGCCAGTAGTACGCGATCTACAGGAGCCTACGAGCAGTACGTC.

This chain connects TRBV6-4 to TRBJ2-3; 10 nucleotides align to TRBD2. V shed 2 bases and J 4 bases; nucleotides not matched to a gene: 3. The CDR3 sequence is 15 residues long. Germline lookup yields CDR1 MRHNA and CDR2 SNTAGT. The CDR3 sequence is CASSDVAGGSDTQYF. In DNA form, the CDR3 reads TGTGCCAGCAGTGACGTAGCGGGGGGCTCAGATACGCAGTATTTT.

The CDR3 spells CSVSSGGVAFF. In DNA, the CDR3 is TGCAGCGTTTCCAGTGGGGGGGTAGCTTTCTTT. The chain employs TRBV29-1 and TRBJ1-1; maybe TRBD1 (5 bases). Trimming stripped 5 bases from V and 10 bases from J, with 14 bases between. Per the germline V gene, CDR1 is SQVTM and CDR2 is ANQGSEA. The CDR3 consists of 11 residues. Full variable domain (rest looked up from reference TRBV29-1 and TRBJ1-1): SAVISQKPSRDICQRGTSLTIQCQVDSQVTMMFWYRQQPGQSLTLIATANQGSEATYESGFVIDKFPISRPNLTFSTLTVSNMSPEDSSIYLCSVSSGGVAFFGQGTRLTVV.

In this sample, this clone turned up a few times. J is TRBJ1-6 and V is TRBV6-4; 12 bases fit TRBD1. The germline V gene has CDR1 MRHNA and CDR2 SNTAGT. Trimming cost V 5 bases and J 9 bases; bases outside gene matches: 2. The length of the CDR3 is 14 residues. CDR3 sequence: CASSPGQGASPLHF. CDR3 nucleotide sequence: TGTGCCAGCAGTCCGGGACAGGGGGCTTCACCCCTCCACTTT.

The J gene is TRBJ2-2, the V gene TRBV7-6; 8 bases match TRBD2. Per germline, CDR1 SGHVS and CDR2 FNYEAQ. With V trimmed by 1 base and J by 4 bases, 5 bases remained unmatched. The CDR3 sequence is 16 residues long. This CDR3 is CASSLVGLDITGELFF. For the CDR3, the DNA is TGTGCCAGCAGCTTAGTGGGACTAGATATCACCGGGGAGCTGTTTTTT.

The chain recombines TRBV27 with TRBJ1-4; the match to TRBD1 covers 9 bases. CDR1 and CDR2 from the germline V gene are MNHEY and SMNVEV (reference sequence). The ends lost 6 bases at V and 7 bases at J; junction bases unmatched: 3. The CDR3 spans 13 residues. The CDR3 protein is CASSQTGGEKLFF. CDR3 nucleotide sequence: TGTGCCAGCAGCCAGACAGGGGGTGAAAAACTGTTTTTT.

The chain uses TRBV6-1 and TRBJ1-3; 8 bases fit TRBD1. This CDR3 has 17 amino acids. From germline, CDR1 is MNHNS and CDR2 SASEGT. Losses at the gene ends were 2 bases for V and 4 bases for J; bases not matched to a gene: 10. The CDR3 DNA reads TGTGCCAGCAGTGAAACAGGGGGGGGGACAGCAGGAAACACCATATATTTT. This gives the protein CASSETGGGTAGNTIYF.

The chain has TRBV19 and TRBJ2-3; 10 positions match TRBD1. This CDR3 contains 15 residues. Per germline, CDR1 LNHDA and CDR2 SQIVND (reference sequence). The V segment lost 5 bases and the J segment 2 bases; nucleotides outside the gene matches: 4. The CDR3 spells CASSWGQGNTDTQYF. In DNA form, the CDR3 reads TGTGCCAGTAGTTGGGGACAGGGGAACACAGATACGCAGTATTTT. The full variable domain, with the rest looked up from reference TRBV19 and TRBJ2-3, is DGGITQSPKYLFRKEGQNVTLSCEQNLNHDAMYWYRQDPGQGLRLIYYSQIVNDFQKGDIAEGYSVSREKKESFPLTVTSAQKNPTAFYLCASSWGQGNTDTQYFGPGTRLTVL.

The chain recombines TRBV30 with TRBJ2-5, with D perhaps matching TRBD1 (6 bases). The V gene's germline CDR1 is GTSNPN and CDR2 SVGIG (reference sequence). V lost 5 bases and J 5 bases, leaving 15 bases between the germline ends. The CDR3 is made up of 13 amino acids. In DNA, the CDR3 is TGTGCCTGGGACAGGACGGGTGGGGAGACCCAGTACTTC. It yields the protein CAWDRTGGETQYF.

The chain combines TRBV11-2 with TRBJ2-7, with TRBD1 matching 7 bases. The ends lost 5 bases at V and 0 bases at J; junction bases unmatched: 19. The CDR3 covers 19 residues. Germline assignment: CDR1 SGHAT and CDR2 FQNNGV. The CDR3 bases are TGTGCCAGCAGCACTATATTTCCCAAACAGGGGAGTAGCTCCTACGAGCAGTACTTC. As protein: CASSTIFPKQGSSSYEQYF.

This chain links TRBV27 with TRBJ2-2, with 12 nucleotides matching TRBD2. The CDR3 runs 17 residues. CDR1 and CDR2 (germline): MNHEY, SMNVEV (reference sequence). Trimming removed 5 bases from V and 6 bases from J; junction bases left unmatched: 10. CDR3 sequence: CASSLPPLAGGSGELFF. In DNA form, the CDR3 reads TGTGCCAGCAGTCTCCCCCCGCTAGCGGGGGGGTCCGGGGAGCTGTTTTTT.

Regarding this clone: This specimen includes other DNA sequences encoding the same CDR3. V and J are TRBV12-3 or TRBV12-4 and TRBJ2-3; D not resolved. The CDR3 runs 13 residues. V was trimmed by 2 bases and J by 0 bases, leaving 3 bases between them. CDR3 residues: CASSLLSTDTQYF. Written as DNA, the CDR3 is TGTGCCAGCAGTTTACTCAGCACAGATACGCAGTATTTT.

This clone was counted between two and nine times. The J gene is TRBJ1-1, the V gene TRBV28; 7 bases fit TRBD1. V dropped 8 bases and J dropped 11; count of bases not matched to a gene: 11. Looked up from germline, CDR1 is MDHEN and CDR2 is SYDVKM. The CDR3 length is 12 residues. The CDR3 loop reads CASRLRQGPAFF. CDR3 sequence (DNA): TGTGCCAGCCGCCTTCGACAGGGCCCGGCTTTCTTT.

This sequence joins TRBV6-5 and TRBJ2-1; 8 positions match TRBD2. Losses at the gene ends were 1 base for V and 6 bases for J; bases not matched to a gene: 8. From germline, CDR1 is MNHEY and CDR2 SVGAGI. The CDR3 loop spans 16 amino acids. The CDR3 here is CASSYLSVAGSNEQFF. The CDR3 nucleotides are TGTGCCAGCAGTTACTTGTCTGTAGCGGGGAGCAATGAGCAGTTCTTC.

The chain combines TRBV28 with TRBJ1-1, with D hard to call. This CDR3 is 11 amino acids long. V was clipped by 2 bases and J by 9 bases, with 7 bases between them. Germline V CDR1 and CDR2: MDHEN, SYDVKM. The CDR3 DNA reads TGTGCCAGCAGTTTAGAGGGAAAAGCTTTCTTT. It specifies CASSLEGKAFF. Using reference TRBV28 and TRBJ1-1 for the parts outside the CDR3, the full variable domain is DVKVTQSSRYLVKRTGEKVFLECVQDMDHENMFWYRQDPGLGLRLIYFSYDVKMKEKGDIPEGYSVSREKKERFSLILESASTNQTSMYLCASSLEGKAFFGQGTRLTVV.

This clone came up a few times. This chain connects TRBV5-1 to TRBJ2-1; 8 nucleotides align to TRBD2. CDR3 size: 16 residues. CDR1 SGHRS and CDR2 YFSETQ come from the germline V gene. The V gene end was trimmed by 0 bases and the J gene end by 4 bases; junction bases not matched to a gene: 6. The CDR3 DNA reads as TGCGCCAGCAGCTTGGTTGGCGGGGGGATATACAATGAGCAGTTCTTC. Its translation is CASSLVGGGIYNEQFF.

The V gene is TRBV15, the J gene TRBJ2-5; 8 bases line up with TRBD1. The germline gives CDR1 LNHNV, CDR2 YYDKDF (reference sequence). CDR3 length equals 13 residues. Germline trimming cut 3 bases from V and 3 bases from J; bases unmatched to any gene: 0. CDR3: CATSRDREETQYF. In nucleotides, the CDR3 is TGTGCCACCAGCAGGGACAGGGAAGAGACCCAGTACTTC.